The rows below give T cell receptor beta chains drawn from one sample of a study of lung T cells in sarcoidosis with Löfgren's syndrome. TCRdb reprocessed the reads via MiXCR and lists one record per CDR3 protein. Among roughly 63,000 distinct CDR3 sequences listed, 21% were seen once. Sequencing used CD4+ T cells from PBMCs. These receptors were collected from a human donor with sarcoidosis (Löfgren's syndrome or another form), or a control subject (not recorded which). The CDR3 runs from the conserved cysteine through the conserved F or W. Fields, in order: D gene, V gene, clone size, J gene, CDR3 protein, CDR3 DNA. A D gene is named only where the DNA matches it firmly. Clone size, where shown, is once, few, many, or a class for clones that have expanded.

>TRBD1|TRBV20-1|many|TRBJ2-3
CSARDRGLTQYF
TGCAGTGCTAGAGATAGGGGGCTAACGCAGTATTTT
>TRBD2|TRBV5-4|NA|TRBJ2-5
CASSPDGLAEETQYF
TGTGCCAGCAGTCCCGACGGACTAGCGGAAGAGACCCAGTACTTC
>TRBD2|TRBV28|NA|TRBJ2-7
CASSPGLAGATYEQYF
TGTGCCAGCAGTCCGGGACTAGCGGGAGCGACCTACGAGCAGTACTTC
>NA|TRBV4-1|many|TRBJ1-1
CASSLLAIGQTEAFF
TGCGCCAGCAGTCTTTTAGCGATCGGACAGACTGAAGCTTTCTTT
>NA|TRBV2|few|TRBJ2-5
CASSDHETQYF
TGTGCCAGCAGTGATCATGAGACCCAGTACTTC
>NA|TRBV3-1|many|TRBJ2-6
CASSQVSASNSGANVLTF
TGTGCCAGCAGCCAAGTGAGCGCTTCAAACTCTGGGGCCAACGTCCTGACTTTC
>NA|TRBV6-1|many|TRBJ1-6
CASSGDTHNSPLHF
TGTGCCAGCAGTGGGGACACCCATAATTCACCCCTCCACTTT
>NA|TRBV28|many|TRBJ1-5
CASSSPHKGPVNQPQHF
TGTGCCAGCAGTTCCCCCCACAAGGGGCCGGTAAATCAGCCCCAGCATTTT
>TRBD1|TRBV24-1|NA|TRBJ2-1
CATSDSGTGGQDGGEQFF
TGTGCCACCAGTGATTCCGGAACAGGGGGCCAGGACGGGGGGGAGCAGTTCTTC
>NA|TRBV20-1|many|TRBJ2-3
CSARGEKGLHAADTQYF
TGCAGTGCTAGGGGGGAGAAGGGCCTCCACGCCGCAGATACGCAGTATTTT
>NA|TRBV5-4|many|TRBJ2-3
CASSLDWGTDTQYF
TGTGCCAGCAGCTTGGACTGGGGCACAGATACGCAGTATTTT
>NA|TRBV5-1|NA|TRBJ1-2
CASSGDRLLGYTF
TGCGCCAGCAGCGGCGACAGGTTACTCGGCTACACCTTC
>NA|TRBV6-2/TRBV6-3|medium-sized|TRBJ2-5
CASSPIMTGQETQYF
TGTGCCAGCAGCCCGATCATGACAGGCCAAGAGACCCAGTACTTC
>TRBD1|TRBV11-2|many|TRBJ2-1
CASSLGTGTTYNEQFF
TGTGCCAGCAGCTTGGGGACAGGAACAACCTACAATGAGCAGTTCTTC
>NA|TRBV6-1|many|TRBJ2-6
CASSPKSTGTGANVLTF
TGTGCCAGCAGCCCCAAATCGACAGGAACTGGGGCCAACGTCCTGACTTTC
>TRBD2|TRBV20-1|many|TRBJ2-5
CSATLGRGETQYF
TGCAGTGCTACGCTCGGGAGGGGGGAGACCCAGTACTTC
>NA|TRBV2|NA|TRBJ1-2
CASRTRAPGDYGYTF
TGTGCCAGCAGGACCCGGGCTCCGGGGGACTATGGCTACACCTTC
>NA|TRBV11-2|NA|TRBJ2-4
CASSLVAGIGDIQYF
TGTGCCAGCAGCTTAGTGGCGGGGATTGGGGACATTCAGTACTTC
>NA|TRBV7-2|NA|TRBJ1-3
CASSSQAGNSGNTIYF
TGTGCCAGCAGCTCCCAAGCGGGCAACTCTGGAAACACCATATATTTT
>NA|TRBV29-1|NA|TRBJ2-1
CSVGTSFGSYNQQFF
TGCAGCGTTGGAACTAGCTTTGGTTCCTACAATCAGCAGTTCTTC
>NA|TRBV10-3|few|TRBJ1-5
CATHDSDSSIQHF
TGTGCCACCCACGATTCAGACTCCTCGATCCAGCATTTT
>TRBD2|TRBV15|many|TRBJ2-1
CATSRDWYSGGRIRSYNEQFF
TGTGCCACCAGCAGAGATTGGTATAGCGGGGGACGAATCAGATCCTACAATGAGCAGTTCTTC
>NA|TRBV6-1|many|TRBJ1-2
CASSQHSYGYTF
TGTGCCAGCAGTCAACACAGCTATGGCTACACCTTC
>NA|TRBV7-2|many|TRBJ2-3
CASSSTGYTDTQYF
TGTGCCAGCAGCTCAACAGGATACACAGATACGCAGTATTTT
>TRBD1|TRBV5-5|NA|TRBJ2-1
CASSLDRGTYNEQFF
TGTGCCAGCAGCCTCGACAGGGGGACCTACAATGAGCAGTTCTTC
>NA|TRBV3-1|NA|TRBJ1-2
CASSQRSIYGYTF
TGTGCCAGCAGCCAACGGAGCATCTATGGCTACACCTTC